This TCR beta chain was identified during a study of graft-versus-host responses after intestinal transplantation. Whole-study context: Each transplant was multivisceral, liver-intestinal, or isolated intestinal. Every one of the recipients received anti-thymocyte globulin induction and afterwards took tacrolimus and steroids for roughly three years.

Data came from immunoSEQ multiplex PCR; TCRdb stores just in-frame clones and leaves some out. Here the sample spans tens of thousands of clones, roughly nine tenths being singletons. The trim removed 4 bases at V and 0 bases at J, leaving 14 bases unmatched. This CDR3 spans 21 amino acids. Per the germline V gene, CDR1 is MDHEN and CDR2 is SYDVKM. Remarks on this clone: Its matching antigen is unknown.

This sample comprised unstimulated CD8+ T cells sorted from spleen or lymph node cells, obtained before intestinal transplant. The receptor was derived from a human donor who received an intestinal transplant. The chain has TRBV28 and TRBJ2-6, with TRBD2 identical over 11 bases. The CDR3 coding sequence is TGTGCCAGCAGTTCCTCCGCGATAGCGGGAGGGCCCCGCTCTGGGGCCAACGTCCTGACTTTC. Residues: CASSSSAIAGGPRSGANVLTF.